The clone carrying this T cell receptor (beta chain) has only one observation. Its specificity is unknown. The data were obtained in a study of CD8 T cells in ankylosing spondylitis. Overall study findings and caveats: As for the disease-linked clones, they showed a CD8+ phenotype and occurred at relatively low frequencies in peripheral blood.

Germline CDR1 and CDR2: SGHNT and YYREEE (reference sequence). This CDR3 comprises 16 residues. Trimming removed 1 base from V and 7 bases from J; junction bases left unmatched: 9. TCRdb itself ran the 5' RACE reads through MiXCR, one entry per CDR3 protein. The data show some 150,000 distinct CDR3 sequences, 40% to 50% seen once. This sequence joins TRBV5-4 and TRBJ2-2, with 8 bases fitting TRBD1. The clonotype originates from a male donor with ankylosing spondylitis. Material for sequencing was synovial fluid, either unsorted or a sorted T cell fraction (not recorded which). CDR3 amino acids: CASSLTGGYDNGELFF. In DNA form, the CDR3 reads TGTGCCAGCAGCTTGACAGGGGGATATGATAACGGGGAGCTGTTTTTT.